One and the same sample provided the 2 T cell receptor beta chains below, sequenced in a study of T cell responses to AZD1222 COVID-19 vaccine. The data were produced by immunoSEQ multiplex PCR, yet TCRdb's version contains in-frame clones alone and is incomplete. Here the sample spans fewer than 200,000 clones, under 95% being singletons. This sample comprised peripheral blood, obtained on day 0 of MenACWY control vaccination. These receptors all come from an adult in good health.

The table lists this clone with a count of one. The chain employs TRBV18 and TRBJ1-2; D is unresolved. This CDR3 has 11 residues. Germline CDR1 is KGHSH and CDR2 is LQKENI. Trimming pared 3 bases from V and 5 bases from J, leaving 4 bases between. CDR3 residues: CASSPEYGYTF. CDR3 nucleotides: TGTGCCAGCTCACCGGAGTATGGCTACACCTTC.

The V and J genes are TRBV24-1 and TRBJ2-3; 10 bases fit TRBD1. The CDR3 sequence is 15 residues long. Trimming cost V 5 bases and J 4 bases; bases outside gene matches: 5. From germline, CDR1 is KGHDR and CDR2 SFDVKD. The CDR3 DNA is TGTGCCACCAGTGCCACGGACAGGGGGGCAGATACGCAGTATTTT. Amino acids: CATSATDRGADTQYF.